This T cell receptor beta chain was sequenced in a study of cytomegalovirus exposure and HLA in healthy donors. Findings and limits, study-wide: First-cohort TCR clusters were later found to tend to co-occur in the 120 validation repertoires. In vitro assays verified that a few CMV-associated chains recognized CMV antigens specifically. TCR beta chains numbering more than 150 were designated cytomegalovirus-associated.

Germline lookup yields CDR1 MNHNY and CDR2 SVGAGI (reference sequence). The junction had 7 bases not matched to a gene; V was cut back by 4 bases and J by 7 bases. The CDR3 covers 15 residues. Using immunoSEQ multiplex PCR, the repertoire was profiled, and TCRdb retains in-frame clones only, with some absent. The data show a few hundred thousand clones, with 90% seen just once and roughly 0.4% held by the top ten. Donors were drawn from the approximately 130-subject validation cohort, separate from the roughly 610-subject first cohort. On this clone itself: Its target is not known.

What was sequenced was PBMCs. This rearrangement joins TRBV6-6 to TRBJ1-6; 7 nucleotides agree with TRBD1. The source of this sequence is a woman aged 18-29 years in good health and CMV-seronegative. CDR3 region: CASSFRDRLNSPLHF. The DNA for the CDR3 is TGTGCCAGCAGTTTCCGGGACAGACTAAATTCACCCCTCCACTTT.